This T cell receptor beta chain was captured by sequencing in a study of blood T cell repertoires in COVID-19. Study-wide background: The cDNA or gDNA used as material had been derived from T cells, B-cell-depleted T cells, or PBMCs.

Produced via immunoSEQ multiplex PCR; TCRdb's table is partial and in-frame only. The data contain about 140,000 clones, roughly four fifths of them singletons. Looked up from germline, CDR1 is SGHAT and CDR2 is FQNNGV. V shed 2 bases and J shed 1 base, with 9 bases lying between them. This CDR3 comprises 15 residues. Sample: peripheral blood. This receptor was obtained from an elderly man with acute or convalescent COVID-19. The genes are TRBV11-2 and TRBJ1-3; no reliable D call. Here the CDR3 DNA reads TGTGCCAGCAGCTTAATCGGGTCATCTGGAAACACCATATATTTT. As protein: CASSLIGSSGNTIYF.